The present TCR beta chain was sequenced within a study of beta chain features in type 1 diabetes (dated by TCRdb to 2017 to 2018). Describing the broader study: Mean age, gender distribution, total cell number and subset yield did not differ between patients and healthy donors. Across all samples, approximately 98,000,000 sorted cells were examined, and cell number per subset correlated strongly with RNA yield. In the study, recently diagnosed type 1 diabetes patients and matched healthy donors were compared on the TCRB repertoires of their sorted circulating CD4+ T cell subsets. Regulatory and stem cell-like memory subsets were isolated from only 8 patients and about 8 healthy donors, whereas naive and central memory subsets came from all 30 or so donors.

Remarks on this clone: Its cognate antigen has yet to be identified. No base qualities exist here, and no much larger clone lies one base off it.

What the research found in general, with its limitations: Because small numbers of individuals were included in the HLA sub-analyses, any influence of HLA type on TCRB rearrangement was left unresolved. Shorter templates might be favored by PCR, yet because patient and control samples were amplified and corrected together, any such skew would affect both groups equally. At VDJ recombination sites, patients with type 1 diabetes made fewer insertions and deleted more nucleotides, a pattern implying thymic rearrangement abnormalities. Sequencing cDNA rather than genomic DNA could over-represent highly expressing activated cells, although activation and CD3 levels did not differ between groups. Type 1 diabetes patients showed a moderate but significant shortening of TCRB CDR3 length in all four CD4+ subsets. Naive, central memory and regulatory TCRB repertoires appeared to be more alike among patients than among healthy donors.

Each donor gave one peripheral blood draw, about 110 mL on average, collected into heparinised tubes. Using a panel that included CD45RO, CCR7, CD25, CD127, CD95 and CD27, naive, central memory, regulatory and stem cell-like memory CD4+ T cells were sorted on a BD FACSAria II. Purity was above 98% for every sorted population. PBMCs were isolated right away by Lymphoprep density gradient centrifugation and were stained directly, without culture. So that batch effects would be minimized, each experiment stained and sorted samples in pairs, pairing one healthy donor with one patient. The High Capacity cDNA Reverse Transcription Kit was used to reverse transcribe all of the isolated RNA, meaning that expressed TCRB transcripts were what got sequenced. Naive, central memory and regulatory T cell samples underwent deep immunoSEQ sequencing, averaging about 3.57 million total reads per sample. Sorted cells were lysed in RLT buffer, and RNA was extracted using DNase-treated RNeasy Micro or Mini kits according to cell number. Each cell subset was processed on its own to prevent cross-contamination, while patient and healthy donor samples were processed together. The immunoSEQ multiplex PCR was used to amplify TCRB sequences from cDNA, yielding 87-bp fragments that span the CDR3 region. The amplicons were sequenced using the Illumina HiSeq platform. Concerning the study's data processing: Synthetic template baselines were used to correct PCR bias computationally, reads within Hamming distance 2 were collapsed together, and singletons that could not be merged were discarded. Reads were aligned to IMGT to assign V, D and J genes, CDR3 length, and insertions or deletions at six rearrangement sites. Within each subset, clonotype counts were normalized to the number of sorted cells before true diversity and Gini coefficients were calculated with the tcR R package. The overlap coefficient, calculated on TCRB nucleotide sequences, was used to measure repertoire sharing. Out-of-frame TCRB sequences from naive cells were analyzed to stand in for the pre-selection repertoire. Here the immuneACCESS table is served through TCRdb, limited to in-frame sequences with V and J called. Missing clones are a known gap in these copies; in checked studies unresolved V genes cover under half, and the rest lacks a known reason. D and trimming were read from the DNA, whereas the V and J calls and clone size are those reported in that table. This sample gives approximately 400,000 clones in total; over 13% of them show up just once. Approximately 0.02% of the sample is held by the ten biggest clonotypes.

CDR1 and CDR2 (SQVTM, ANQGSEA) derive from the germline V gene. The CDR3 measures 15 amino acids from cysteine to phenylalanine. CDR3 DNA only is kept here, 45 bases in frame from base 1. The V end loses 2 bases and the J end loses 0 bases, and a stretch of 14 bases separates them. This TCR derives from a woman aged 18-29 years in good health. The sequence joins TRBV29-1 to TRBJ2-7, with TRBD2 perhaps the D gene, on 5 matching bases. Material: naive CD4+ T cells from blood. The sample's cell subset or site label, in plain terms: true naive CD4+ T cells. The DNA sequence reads TGCAGCGTTGAAAGGCCGGCGGGTAGCTCCTACGAGCAGTACTTC. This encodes CSVERPAGSSYEQYF.